The 10 T cell receptor beta chains in this list originate from one sample, sequenced in a study of blood T cell repertoires in COVID-19. Only in-frame clones appear in the TCRdb table, and some are missing; sequencing was by immunoSEQ multiplex PCR. The data show around 300,000 clones, with approximately 85% seen just once and approximately 9.9% held by the top ten. The sequenced material came from peripheral blood. The receptors stem from a woman in her sixties or seventies with acute or convalescent COVID-19.

This clone is a singleton in its sample. The CDR3 protein is CASSQEASGAHGELFF. CDR3 coding DNA: TGCGCCAGCAGCCAAGAGGCTAGCGGAGCGCACGGGGAGCTGTTTTTT. The rearrangement uses TRBV4-1 and TRBJ2-2; 7 bases align to TRBD2. The V gene's germline CDR1 is MGHRA and CDR2 YSYEKL. CDR3 length: 16 residues. J lost 7 bases, V lost 0 bases, and 8 bases had no gene match.

The chain uses TRBV10-3 and TRBJ1-1; no clear D gene. Trimming took 3 bases from V and 2 from J, leaving 10 bases between them. CDR1 and CDR2 from the germline V gene are ENHRY and SYGVKD. This CDR3 contains 14 residues. The DNA of the CDR3 is TGTGCCATCAGTGAAGACGGGAAAAACACTGAAGCTTTCTTT. It codes for CAISEDGKNTEAFF.

CDR3: CAIGEQGRSPLHF. As DNA, the CDR3 is TGCGCCATTGGGGAGCAGGGGCGGTCACCCCTCCACTTT. This chain uses TRBV10-2 with TRBJ1-6; maybe TRBD1 (6 bases). V dropped 10 bases and J dropped 10 bases, with 17 bases sitting between them. The CDR3 contains 13 residues. Germline CDR1 and CDR2: WSHSY and SAAADI.

V and J are TRBV5-1 and TRBJ2-7, with D possibly TRBD1 on 6 matching bases. The CDR3 runs to 17 residues. With 3 bases removed from V and 0 bases from J, the gap between germline ends came to 19 bases. Germline V gives CDR1 SGHRS, CDR2 YFSETQ. CDR3 DNA: TGCGCCAGCAGCTGGGATCATACAGGGCTTGACTCCTACGAGCAGTACTTC. It encodes CASSWDHTGLDSYEQYF.

The chain uses TRBV12-5 and TRBJ2-2; 9 nucleotides agree with TRBD1. Germline CDR1 reads LGHNT; CDR2 reads FRNRAP. Trimming cost V 6 bases and J 4 bases; bases outside gene matches: 9. The CDR3 is 16 residues long. CDR3: CASGAGTGKRTGELFF. In nucleotides, the CDR3 is TGTGCTAGTGGCGCCGGGACAGGGAAGCGCACCGGGGAGCTGTTTTTT. Together with reference TRBV12-5 and TRBJ2-2, the CDR3 gives the full variable domain: DARVTQTPRHKVTEMGQEVTMRCQPILGHNTVFWYRQTMMQGLELLAYFRNRAPLDDSGMPKDRFSAEMPDATLATLKIQPSEPRDSAVYFCASGAGTGKRTGELFFGEGSRLTVL.

This clone was seen just once. The CDR3 DNA is TGTGCCAGCAGCCAGAGCGGGTACGAGCAGTACTTC. This translates into CASSQSGYEQYF. The chain recombines TRBV11-2 with TRBJ2-7; possible D gene TRBD2, 6 bases. Trimming took off 5 bases at V and 4 bases at J, with 9 bases between the two ends. This CDR3 spans 12 amino acids. Germline CDR1 is SGHAT and CDR2 is FQNNGV.

The chain carries TRBV5-1 and TRBJ1-6; TRBD1 agrees at 9 bases. The V gene end was trimmed by 3 bases and the J gene end by 7 bases; junction bases not matched to a gene: 2. Germline V gene data show CDR1 as SGHRS and CDR2 as YFSETQ. CDR3 length: 14 amino acids. The CDR3 sequence: CASSSGTGNSPLHF. The CDR3 DNA reads as TGCGCCAGCAGCTCCGGGACAGGGAATTCACCCCTCCACTTT.

The J gene is TRBJ1-3, the V gene TRBV6-6; possibly TRBD1 for D (6 bases). The germline V gene encodes CDR1 MNHNY and CDR2 SVGAGI (reference sequence). V was clipped by 5 bases and J by 0 bases, with 14 bases between them. CDR3 size: 16 residues. In DNA, the CDR3 is TGTGCCAGCAGTCGAAGGTCAGGGGCCTCTGGAAACACCATATATTTT. Translating it yields CASSRRSGASGNTIYF.

This clone was seen only once. The chain joins TRBV18 to TRBJ1-4, with TRBD1 matching 10 bases. The CDR3 is 15 amino acids. The V and J ends lost 4 bases and 8 bases, in that order; junction bases with no gene match: 7. From germline, CDR1 is KGHSH and CDR2 LQKENI. The CDR3 bases are TGTGCCAGCTCACGATCCGGGACAGGGGTAGAAAAACTGTTTTTT. This encodes CASSRSGTGVEKLFF.

The chain is built from TRBV11-2 and TRBJ2-7; D possibly corresponds to TRBD1 (6 bases). Germline-derived CDR1 and CDR2 are SGHAT and FQNNGV. V was trimmed by 5 bases and J by 4 bases, leaving 18 bases between them. The CDR3 consists of 15 residues. CDR3 amino acids: CASSHAPTRGYEQYF. The CDR3 DNA is TGTGCCAGCAGCCACGCCCCTACTAGGGGGTACGAGCAGTACTTC.